This T cell receptor beta chain emerged from a study of regulatory T cells in long-lasting Graves disease. Study observations and caveats: Study was limited to peripheral blood, excluding thyroid tissue.

TCR beta libraries were built with iRepertoire HTBI primers and Arm-PCR of CDR3 regions. MiXCR, run by TCRdb on the multiplex PCR reads, gives a single entry per CDR3 protein. Found here are approximately 440,000 distinct CDR3 sequences, about 25% of them singletons; the top ten hold 26%. In this sample, this clonotype turned up many times. Its antigen is currently unknown. As to time point: persistent/refractory GD, antithyroid drugs over 5 years with positive TRAb. PBMC RNA was the source of the TCR library. Germline CDR1 and CDR2: MDHEN and SYDVKM. Germline trimming cut 5 bases from V and 0 bases from J; bases unmatched to any gene: 5. CDR3 length: 16 residues.

The source was peripheral blood mononuclear cells (PBMCs), collected when the disease was refractory, from a patient treated with antithyroid drugs. The origin of this receptor is a female donor with Graves disease. The rearrangement joins TRBV28 to TRBJ1-1; 11 nucleotides line up with TRBD1. CDR3 DNA: TGTGCCAGCAGTCCGGACAGGGGGCGGGTGAACACTGAAGCTTTCTTT. This sequence encodes CASSPDRGRVNTEAFF.